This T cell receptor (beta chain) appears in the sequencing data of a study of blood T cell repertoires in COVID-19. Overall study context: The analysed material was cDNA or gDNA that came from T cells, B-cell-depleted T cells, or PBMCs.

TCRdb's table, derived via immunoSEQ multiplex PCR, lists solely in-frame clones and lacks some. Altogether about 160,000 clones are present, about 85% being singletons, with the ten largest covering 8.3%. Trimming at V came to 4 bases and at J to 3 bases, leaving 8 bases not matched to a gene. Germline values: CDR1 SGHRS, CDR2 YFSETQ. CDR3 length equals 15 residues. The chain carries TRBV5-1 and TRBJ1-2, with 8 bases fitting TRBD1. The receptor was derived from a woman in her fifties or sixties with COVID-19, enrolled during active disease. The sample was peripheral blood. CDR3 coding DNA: TGCGCCAGCAGCCCAACTTCGACAGGGGACTATGGCTACACCTTC. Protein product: CASSPTSTGDYGYTF.